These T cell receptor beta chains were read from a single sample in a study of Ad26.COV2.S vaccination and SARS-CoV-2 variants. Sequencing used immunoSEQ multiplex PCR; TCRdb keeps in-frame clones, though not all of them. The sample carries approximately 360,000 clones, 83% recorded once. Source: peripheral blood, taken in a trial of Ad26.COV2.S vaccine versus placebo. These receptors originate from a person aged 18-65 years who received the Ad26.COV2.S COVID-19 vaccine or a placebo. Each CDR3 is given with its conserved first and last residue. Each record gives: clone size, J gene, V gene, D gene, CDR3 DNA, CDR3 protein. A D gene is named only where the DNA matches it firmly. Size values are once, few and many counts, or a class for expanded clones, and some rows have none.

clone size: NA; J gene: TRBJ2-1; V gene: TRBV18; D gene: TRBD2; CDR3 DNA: TGTGCCAGCTCCCTTATGAGCGGGGGGTACGATGAGCAGTTCTTC; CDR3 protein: CASSLMSGGYDEQFF
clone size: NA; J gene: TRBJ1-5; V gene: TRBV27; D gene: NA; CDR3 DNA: TGTGCCAGCAGAGGTGGAGGGTATCAGCCCCAGCATTTT; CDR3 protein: CASRGGGYQPQHF
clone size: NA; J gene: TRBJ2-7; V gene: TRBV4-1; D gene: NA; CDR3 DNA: TGCGCCAGCAGCCTCCGGGCGGCTACTCCTTACGAGCAGTACTTC; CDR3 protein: CASSLRAATPYEQYF
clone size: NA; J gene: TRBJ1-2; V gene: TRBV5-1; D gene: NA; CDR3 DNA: TGCGCCAGCAGCTTGGCCTCCAATAACTATGGCTACACCTTC; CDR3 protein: CASSLASNNYGYTF
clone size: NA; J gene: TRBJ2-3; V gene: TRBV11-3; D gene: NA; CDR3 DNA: TGTGCCAGCAGCTTAAACCTGGGGACGCAGTATTTT; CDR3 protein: CASSLNLGTQYF
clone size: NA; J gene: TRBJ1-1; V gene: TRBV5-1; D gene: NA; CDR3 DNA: TGCGCCAGCAGCTCACGGACGGCCGAGGTCACTGAAGCTTTCTTT; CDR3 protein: CASSSRTAEVTEAFF
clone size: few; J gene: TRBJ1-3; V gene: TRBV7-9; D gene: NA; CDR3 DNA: TGTGCCAGCAGCTTTTGGTCAGGGGCTGGAAACACCATATATTTT; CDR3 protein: CASSFWSGAGNTIYF
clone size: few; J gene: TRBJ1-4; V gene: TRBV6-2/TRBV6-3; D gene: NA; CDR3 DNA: TGTGCCAGCAGTTACGGCGGGGCTAATGAAAAACTGTTTTTT; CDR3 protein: CASSYGGANEKLFF
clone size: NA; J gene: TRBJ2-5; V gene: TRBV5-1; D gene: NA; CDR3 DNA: TGCGCCAGCAGCCCACTGCCCAGGGACCAAGAGACCCAGTACTTC; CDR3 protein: CASSPLPRDQETQYF
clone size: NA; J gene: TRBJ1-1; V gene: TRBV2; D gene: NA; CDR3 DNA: TGTGCCAGCAGTCCGACGGCGGACACTGAAGCTTTCTTT; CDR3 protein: CASSPTADTEAFF
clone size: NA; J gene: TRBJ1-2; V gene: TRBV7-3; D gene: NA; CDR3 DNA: TGTGCCAGCAGCTCCTCTGGAAGGGACGGGAACTATGGCTACACCTTC; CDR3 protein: CASSSSGRDGNYGYTF
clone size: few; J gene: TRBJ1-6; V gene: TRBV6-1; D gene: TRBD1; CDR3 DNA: TGTGCCAGCAGTGAAGCGCTTGGACAGGGGAGATCACCCCTCCACTTT; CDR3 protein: CASSEALGQGRSPLHF
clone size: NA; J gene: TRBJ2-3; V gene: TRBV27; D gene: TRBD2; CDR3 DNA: TGTGCCAGCAGTTCTCGGACTAGCGGGAGGGCCCACACAGATACGCAGTATTTT; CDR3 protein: CASSSRTSGRAHTDTQYF
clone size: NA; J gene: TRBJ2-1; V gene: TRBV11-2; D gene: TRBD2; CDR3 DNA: TGTGCCAGCAGCTTATTCAGGGACTACTACAATGAGCAGTTCTTC; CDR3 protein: CASSLFRDYYNEQFF
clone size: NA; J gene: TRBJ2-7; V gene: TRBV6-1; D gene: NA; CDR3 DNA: TGTGCCAGCAGTGACGCCGGGACACCGAGCTCCTACGAGCAGTACTTC; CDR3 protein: CASSDAGTPSSYEQYF
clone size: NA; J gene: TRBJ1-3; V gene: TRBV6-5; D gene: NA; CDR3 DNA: TGTGCCAGCAGTCTCCGACGGAGCTCTGGAAACACCATATATTTT; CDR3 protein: CASSLRRSSGNTIYF
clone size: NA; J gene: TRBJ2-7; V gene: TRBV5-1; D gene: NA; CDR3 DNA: TGCGCCAGCAGCTTGGCCGGGTCTGCCTACGAGCAGTACTTC; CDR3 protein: CASSLAGSAYEQYF
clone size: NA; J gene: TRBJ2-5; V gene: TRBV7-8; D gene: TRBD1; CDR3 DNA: TGTGCCAGCAGCCATTCGCGGGACAGGGAGACCCAGTACTTC; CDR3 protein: CASSHSRDRETQYF
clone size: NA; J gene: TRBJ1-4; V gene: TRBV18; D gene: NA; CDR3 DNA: TGTGCCAGCTCACCACGCGCGCAGGGGAATGAAAAACTGTTTTTT; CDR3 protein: CASSPRAQGNEKLFF
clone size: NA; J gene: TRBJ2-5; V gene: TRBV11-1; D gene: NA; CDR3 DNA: TGTGCCAGCAGCTCTTACGGACGGGGCGAGACCCAGTACTTC; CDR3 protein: CASSSYGRGETQYF
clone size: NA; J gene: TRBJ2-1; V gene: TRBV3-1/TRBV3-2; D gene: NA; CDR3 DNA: TGTGCCAGCAGCAAGCGGGGACAGAGCTACAATGAGCAGTTCTTC; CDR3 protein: CASSKRGQSYNEQFF
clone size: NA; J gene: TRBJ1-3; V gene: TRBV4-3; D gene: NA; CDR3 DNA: TGCGCCAGCAGCCAAGCCTCGGAGGGGGTGGGAAACACCATATATTTT; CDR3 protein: CASSQASEGVGNTIYF
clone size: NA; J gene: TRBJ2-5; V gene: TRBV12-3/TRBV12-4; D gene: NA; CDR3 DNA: TGTGCCAGCAGTTTGAGCGGGGAGACCCAGTACTTC; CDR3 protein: CASSLSGETQYF
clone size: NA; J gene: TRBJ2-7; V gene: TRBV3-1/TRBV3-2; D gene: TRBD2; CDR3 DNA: TGTGCCAGCAGCCGTAGCGGGGGGAGTAACGAGCAGTACTTC; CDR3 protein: CASSRSGGSNEQYF
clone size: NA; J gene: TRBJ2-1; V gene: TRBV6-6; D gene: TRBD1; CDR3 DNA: TGTGCCAGCAGGCCCGGGACAGGGGGTTACAATGAGCAGTTCTTC; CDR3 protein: CASRPGTGGYNEQFF
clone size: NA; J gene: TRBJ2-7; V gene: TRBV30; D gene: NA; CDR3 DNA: TGTGCCTGGAGTCGGAGTTGGGAGCAGTACTTC; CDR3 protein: CAWSRSWEQYF
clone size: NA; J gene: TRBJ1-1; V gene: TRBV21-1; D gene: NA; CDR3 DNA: TGTGCCAGCAGCAAATCCCTAACCCAGGTCCTGGAAGCTTTCTTT; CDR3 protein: CASSKSLTQVLEAFF
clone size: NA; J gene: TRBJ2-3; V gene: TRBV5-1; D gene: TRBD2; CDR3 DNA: TGCGCCAGCAGCAAGGGACTAGCGGGAGGGCGCACAGATACGCAGTATTTT; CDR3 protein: CASSKGLAGGRTDTQYF
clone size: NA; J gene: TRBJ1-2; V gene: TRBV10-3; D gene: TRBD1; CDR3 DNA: TGTGCCATCAGTAATAGACAGGGGATCCCTCCTAACTATGGCTACACCTTC; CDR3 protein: CAISNRQGIPPNYGYTF
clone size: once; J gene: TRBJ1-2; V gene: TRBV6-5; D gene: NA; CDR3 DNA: TGTGCCAGCAGTTACACGGGGTGGGGGTATGGCTACACCTTC; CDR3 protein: CASSYTGWGYGYTF
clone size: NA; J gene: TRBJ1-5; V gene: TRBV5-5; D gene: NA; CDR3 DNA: TGTGCCAGCAGCTTCTTTGTACAGGGAAACAATCAGCCCCAGCATTTT; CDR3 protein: CASSFFVQGNNQPQHF
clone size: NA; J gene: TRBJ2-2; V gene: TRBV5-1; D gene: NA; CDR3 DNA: TGCGCCAGCAGCCGAGGAGGGGAAGGGGAGCTGTTTTTT; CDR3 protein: CASSRGGEGELFF
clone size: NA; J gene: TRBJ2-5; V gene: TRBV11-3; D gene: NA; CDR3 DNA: TGTGCCAGCAGCTTGCCTGGAACCGTAAATGGAGAGACCCAGTACTTC; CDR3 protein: CASSLPGTVNGETQYF
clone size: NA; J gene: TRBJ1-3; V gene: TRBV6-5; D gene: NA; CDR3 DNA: TGTGCCAGCAGTTACAGGCTTTACTCTGGAAACACCATATATTTT; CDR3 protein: CASSYRLYSGNTIYF
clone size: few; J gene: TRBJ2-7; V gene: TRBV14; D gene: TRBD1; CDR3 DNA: TGTGCCAGCAGCCCGGGACAGGGGACCTACGAGCAGTACTTC; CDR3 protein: CASSPGQGTYEQYF
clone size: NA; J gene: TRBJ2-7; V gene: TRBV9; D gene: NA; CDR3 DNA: TGTGCCAGCAGCCCCCCGGACAGAGACTACGAGCAGTACTTC; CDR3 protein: CASSPPDRDYEQYF
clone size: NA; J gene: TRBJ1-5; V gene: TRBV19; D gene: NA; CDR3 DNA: TGTGCCAGTACCTCGGGGGGTTGGGGTCAGCCCCAGCATTTT; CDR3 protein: CASTSGGWGQPQHF
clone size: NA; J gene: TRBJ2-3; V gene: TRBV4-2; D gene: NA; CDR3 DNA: TGTGCCAGCAGCTATCCGGGACTTGATACGCAGTATTTT; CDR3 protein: CASSYPGLDTQYF
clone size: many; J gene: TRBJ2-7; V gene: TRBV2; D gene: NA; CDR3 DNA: TGTGCCAGCAGTCCGTACTACGAGCAGTACTTC; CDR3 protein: CASSPYYEQYF
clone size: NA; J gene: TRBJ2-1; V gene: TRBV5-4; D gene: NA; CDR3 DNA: TGTGCCAGCAGCCTTCCTAATAGCGAAGAGCAGTTCTTC; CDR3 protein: CASSLPNSEEQFF
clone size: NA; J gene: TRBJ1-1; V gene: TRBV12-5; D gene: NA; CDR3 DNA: TGTGCTAGTGGTCCCGAATATACTCGACACGCTGAAGCTTTCTTT; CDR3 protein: CASGPEYTRHAEAFF
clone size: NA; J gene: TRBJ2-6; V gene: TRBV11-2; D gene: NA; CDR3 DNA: TGTGCCAGCAGCCTACACCTCTCTGGGGCCAACGTCCTGACTTTC; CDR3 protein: CASSLHLSGANVLTF
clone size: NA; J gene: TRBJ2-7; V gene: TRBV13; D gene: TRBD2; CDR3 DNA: TGTGCCAGCAGCGGTGACCCTAGCGGGCAGAGCTCCTACGAGCAGTACTTC; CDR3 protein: CASSGDPSGQSSYEQYF
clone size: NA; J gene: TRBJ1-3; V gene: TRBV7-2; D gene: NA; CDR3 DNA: TGTGCCAGCAGCCGCGTCTTGGGGGGCCGCGGAAACACCATATATTTT; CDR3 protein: CASSRVLGGRGNTIYF
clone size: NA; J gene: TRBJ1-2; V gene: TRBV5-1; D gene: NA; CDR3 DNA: TGCGCCAGCAGCTCCCTACCAAGACAGGGCTACACCTTC; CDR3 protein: CASSSLPRQGYTF
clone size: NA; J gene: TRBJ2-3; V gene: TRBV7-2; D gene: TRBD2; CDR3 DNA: TGTGCCAGCAGCAAAACTAGCGGGGGGGGAGGTAGCACAGATACGCAGTATTTT; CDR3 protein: CASSKTSGGGGSTDTQYF
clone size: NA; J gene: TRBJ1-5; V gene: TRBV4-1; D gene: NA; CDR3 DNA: TGCGCCAGCAGCCAAGTCAGGGGAGTGCGCAATCAGCCCCAGCATTTT; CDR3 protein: CASSQVRGVRNQPQHF
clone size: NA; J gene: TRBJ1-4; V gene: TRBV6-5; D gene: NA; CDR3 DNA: TGTGCCAGCAGTTACAAGGGGGGCTTTAAAGAAAAACTGTTTTTT; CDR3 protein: CASSYKGGFKEKLFF
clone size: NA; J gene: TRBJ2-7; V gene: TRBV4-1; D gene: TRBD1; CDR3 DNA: TGCGCCAGCAGCCAAGCCTGGGACAGGGCTGGGGAGCAGTACTTC; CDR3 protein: CASSQAWDRAGEQYF
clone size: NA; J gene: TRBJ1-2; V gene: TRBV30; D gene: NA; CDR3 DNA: TGTGCCTGGTTCGGACTTCATGGCTACACCTTC; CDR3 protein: CAWFGLHGYTF